The next 26 T cell receptor beta chains were all read from a single sample in a study of blood T cell repertoires in COVID-19. The repertoire was sequenced with immunoSEQ multiplex PCR; TCRdb's copy has only in-frame clones and lacks some. Altogether about 120,000 clones are present, almost 70% being singletons, with the ten largest covering approximately 2%. Material for sequencing was peripheral blood. The receptors were sampled from a woman in her 70s with acute or convalescent COVID-19.

DNA of the CDR3: TGTGCCAGCAGCCTGGCTCCCGGTGCAGGCGGGGAGCTGTTTTTT. Translated: CASSLAPGAGGELFF. The chain uses TRBV3-1 (or the pseudogene TRBV3-2) and TRBJ2-2; D call uncertain. Germline lookup yields CDR1 LGHDT and CDR2 YNNKEL (reference sequence). Deletions cut 4 bases from V and 7 bases from J, with 16 bases between. There are 15 residues in the CDR3.

The chain couples TRBV9 to TRBJ1-1, with D unclear. The germline gives CDR1 SGDLS, CDR2 YYNGEE. V gave up 2 bases and J gave up 1 base, with 9 bases separating them. CDR3 length: 14 residues. CDR3 protein: CASSVNTGNTEAFF. Here the CDR3 DNA reads TGTGCCAGCAGCGTGAACACGGGGAACACTGAAGCTTTCTTT.

The chain employs TRBV28 and TRBJ2-2, with D hard to call. V was shortened by 1 base and J by 0 bases, with 6 bases between the two germline ends. CDR3 size: 15 residues. Germline values: CDR1 MDHEN, CDR2 SYDVKM. This chain's CDR3 is CASSLYGANTGELFF. The CDR3 DNA sequence: TGTGCCAGCAGTTTATACGGAGCGAACACCGGGGAGCTGTTTTTT.

The V call is TRBV4-3, the J call TRBJ1-3; D is perhaps TRBD1 (5 bases). The CDR3 covers 18 residues. Per germline, CDR1 LGHNA and CDR2 YSLEER. Trimming took 1 base from V and 2 from J, leaving 18 bases between them. The CDR3 sequence: CASSQGLDMLLTGNTIYF. CDR3 sequence (DNA): TGCGCCAGCAGCCAAGGTCTGGACATGCTCCTCACTGGAAACACCATATATTTT.

The chain has TRBV7-8 and TRBJ1-2; possible D gene TRBD1, 5 bases. The CDR3 length is 15 residues. Germline V lookup: CDR1 SGHVS, CDR2 FQNEAQ. V dropped 0 bases and J dropped 5 bases, with 13 bases sitting between them. CDR3 residues: CASSLASGLGYGYTF. CDR3 in DNA: TGTGCCAGCAGCTTAGCTTCAGGGTTGGGTTATGGCTACACCTTC.

The rearrangement links TRBV15 to TRBJ1-4; D possibly corresponds to TRBD1 (5 bases). The germline gives CDR1 LNHNV, CDR2 YYDKDF (reference sequence). The CDR3 runs 15 residues. Trimming stripped 3 bases from V and 4 bases from J, with 12 bases between. CDR3 in amino acids: CATSSDSAYNEKLFF. CDR3 DNA sequence: TGTGCCACCAGCAGCGACAGCGCGTATAATGAAAAACTGTTTTTT.

The V call is TRBV12-3 or TRBV12-4, the J call TRBJ1-1; unclear D gene. V was trimmed by 3 bases and J by 5 bases, leaving 10 bases between them. The CDR3 extends over 13 amino acids. DNA for the CDR3: TGTGCCAGCAGTTTCCAAATGAGGACTGAAGCTTTCTTT. This encodes CASSFQMRTEAFF.

A single count supports this clone. The junction does not match germline at one end; this may be a read error. This rearrangement joins TRBV9 to TRBJ2-7, with TRBD2 matching over 13 bases. Germline V gene data show CDR1 as SGDLS and CDR2 as YYNGEE. The CDR3 sequence is 12 residues long. The CDR3 bases are TGTGCCAGCAGCGTAGAGACTAGCGGGAGGAACTTC. Protein sequence: CASSVETSGRNF.

The CDR3 sequence is CASSPNRGNYGYTF. CDR3 in DNA: TGTGCCAGCAGTCCTAACAGGGGTAACTATGGCTACACCTTC. The chain combines TRBV28 with TRBJ1-2; 7 nucleotides line up with TRBD1. This CDR3 spans 14 amino acids. J lost 1 base, V lost 5 bases, and 4 bases had no gene match. From germline, CDR1 is MDHEN and CDR2 SYDVKM.

This clone has only a few counts. V gene TRBV12-3 or TRBV12-4 combines with J gene TRBJ2-1; a weak D match, TRBD1 (6 bases). Deletions cut 7 bases from V and 4 bases from J, with 11 bases between. The CDR3 is 13 residues long. The CDR3 nucleotides read TGTGCCAGCAATACAGGGAGTTACAATGAGCAGTTCTTC. It yields the protein CASNTGSYNEQFF.

V is TRBV9 and J is TRBJ2-3, with 11 positions matching TRBD2. This CDR3 spans 18 amino acids. Germline CDR1 is SGDLS and CDR2 is YYNGEE. V lost 4 bases to trimming and J lost 1 base; unmatched junction nucleotides: 11. The CDR3, as DNA: TGTGCCAGCAGCCACCACCCCAAACTAGCGGGGGGCACAGATACGCAGTATTTT. It yields the protein CASSHHPKLAGGTDTQYF.

The gene calls are TRBV6-1 and TRBJ1-2, with a possible D match to TRBD1 (5 bases). V was trimmed by 0 bases and J by 4 bases, leaving 18 bases between them. Germline CDR1 MNHNS, CDR2 SASEGT. The CDR3 runs to 17 residues. The CDR3 spells CASSEAMMGGSGYGYTF. DNA for the CDR3: TGTGCCAGCAGTGAAGCCATGATGGGGGGGTCGGGCTATGGCTACACCTTC.

V and J are TRBV7-9 and TRBJ2-1; 9 bases map to TRBD1. The germline CDR1 and CDR2 sequences are SEHNR and FQNEAQ (reference sequence). The CDR3 is made up of 16 amino acids. After removal of 6 bases from V and 2 bases from J, the junction contained 8 bases not matched to a gene. The CDR3 reads CASSYYRGLTYNEQFF. CDR3 DNA sequence: TGTGCCAGCAGTTACTACAGGGGGCTGACCTACAATGAGCAGTTCTTC.

The sample holds many counts of this clone. V and J are TRBV7-9 and TRBJ2-6; a possible D gene is TRBD1 (6 bases). The CDR3 has 17 residues. The ends were cut back, 5 bases at V and 4 bases at J, with 18 bases in the middle. Germline CDR1 SEHNR, CDR2 FQNEAQ (reference sequence). The CDR3 is CASSLMGRGAGANVLTF. The CDR3 bases are TGTGCCAGCAGCCTGATGGGCAGGGGAGCCGGGGCCAACGTCCTGACTTTC.

This chain uses TRBV14 with TRBJ2-3; no firm D call. This CDR3 is 14 amino acids long. Germline-derived CDR1 and CDR2 are SGHDN and FVKESK. The V end was cut by 2 bases, the J end by 0 bases, with 6 bases between. CDR3 loop: CASSQWQSTDTQYF. The DNA for the CDR3 is TGTGCCAGCAGCCAATGGCAGAGCACAGATACGCAGTATTTT.

The gene calls are TRBV6-5 and TRBJ1-1, with 12 bases lining up with TRBD1. The V gene end was trimmed by 5 bases and the J gene end by 4 bases; junction bases not matched to a gene: 5. The length of the CDR3 is 15 residues. Germline V CDR1 and CDR2: MNHEY, SVGAGI. CDR3: CASSTRGQGATEAFF. CDR3 nucleotides: TGTGCCAGCAGTACGAGGGGACAGGGGGCCACTGAAGCTTTCTTT.

The chain uses TRBV7-8 and TRBJ2-2; TRBD1 aligns across 10 bases. The CDR3 runs to 15 residues. Trimming cost V 7 bases and J 5 bases; bases outside gene matches: 7. Germline-derived CDR1 and CDR2 are SGHVS and FQNEAQ. In nucleotides, the CDR3 is TGTGCCAGCACCCCGGGACAGGGGACTACCGGGGAGCTGTTTTTT. This codes for CASTPGQGTTGELFF.

This chain links TRBV20-1 with TRBJ1-3; D remains ambiguous. There are 11 residues in the CDR3. Germline loops: CDR1 DFQATT, CDR2 SNEGSKA (reference sequence). V gave up 5 bases and J gave up 8 bases, with 10 bases separating them. In DNA, the CDR3 is TGCAGTGCTTTGACGGAGGACACCATATATTTT. Translated: CSALTEDTIYF.

This sequence joins TRBV15 and TRBJ2-1; D unresolved. Looked up from germline, CDR1 is LNHNV and CDR2 is YYDKDF (reference sequence). Trimming left V 5 bases short and J 4 bases short, with 18 bases between. The CDR3 totals 16 residues. The CDR3 coding sequence is TGTGCCACCAGCGGGTTGGATTCCTTCGGGTACAATGAGCAGTTCTTC. This sequence encodes CATSGLDSFGYNEQFF.

The gene calls are TRBV28 and TRBJ1-2; no definite D call. Germline lookup yields CDR1 MDHEN and CDR2 SYDVKM. The CDR3 runs 13 residues. The V end lost 5 bases, the J end lost 7 bases, and 14 bases lay between the germline ends. The CDR3 loop is CASSDRGTGGYTF. The CDR3 DNA reads as TGTGCCAGCAGTGACCGGGGAACTGGTGGCTACACCTTC.

The chain uses TRBV28 and TRBJ2-2, with D possibly TRBD1 on 5 matching bases. V was clipped by 6 bases and J by 4 bases, with 12 bases between them. CDR3 size: 14 residues. From germline, CDR1 is MDHEN and CDR2 SYDVKM. CDR3 coding DNA: TGTGCCAGCAGCACCGGGCAGGGCACCGGGGAGCTGTTTTTT. As protein: CASSTGQGTGELFF.

The CDR3 loop reads CASSPARGQLSGGYTF. The CDR3 DNA reads as TGTGCCAGCTCACCGGCGAGGGGACAGCTATCGGGTGGCTACACCTTC. This chain joins TRBV18 and TRBJ1-2, with 7 bases fitting TRBD1. The CDR3 extends over 16 amino acids. The V gene end was trimmed by 3 bases and the J gene end by 7 bases; junction bases not matched to a gene: 14. Germline V lookup: CDR1 KGHSH, CDR2 LQKENI. The whole variable domain, remainder taken from reference TRBV18 and TRBJ1-2, is NAGVMQNPRHLVRRRGQEARLRCSPMKGHSHVYWYRQLPEEGLKFMVYLQKENIIDESGMPKERFSAEFPKEGPSILRIQQVVRGDSAAYFCASSPARGQLSGGYTFGSGTRLTVV.

The chain recombines TRBV5-1 with TRBJ1-2; a possible D gene is TRBD1 (5 bases). The CDR3 is 14 amino acids. Germline values: CDR1 SGHRS, CDR2 YFSETQ. The V gene lost 3 bases and the J gene lost 1 base, with 10 bases spanning the gap. The CDR3 loop is CASSWVGGNYGYTF. In DNA, the CDR3 is TGCGCCAGCAGCTGGGTCGGGGGTAACTATGGCTACACCTTC.

This clone turned up a few times. The chain joins TRBV28 to TRBJ2-2; D possibly corresponds to TRBD2 (5 bases). The CDR3 is 14 amino acids. Looked up from germline, CDR1 is MDHEN and CDR2 is SYDVKM. Trimming took off 6 bases at V and 6 bases at J, with 14 bases between the two ends. CDR3 sequence (DNA): TGTGCCAGCAGCTCGGACTGGATCTCCGGGGAGCTGTTTTTT. Translated, it gives CASSSDWISGELFF.

The genes are TRBV5-1 and TRBJ1-1; 8 bases are shared with TRBD1. The J segment lost 4 bases and the V segment lost 1 base, leaving 6 bases of the junction unmatched. This CDR3 comprises 15 residues. The germline gives CDR1 SGHRS, CDR2 YFSETQ. CDR3 sequence (DNA): TGCGCCAGCAGCTTGAGCATGGACAGGGCCACTGAAGCTTTCTTT. Translating gives CASSLSMDRATEAFF.

The rearrangement uses TRBV2 and TRBJ1-2; 10 positions match TRBD1. The CDR3 is made up of 13 amino acids. Germline trimming cut 4 bases from V and 8 bases from J; bases unmatched to any gene: 4. Germline CDR1 is SNHLY and CDR2 is FYNNEI. CDR3 bases: TGTGCCAGCAGTGGACAGGGGGCGGGAGGCTACACCTTC. This encodes CASSGQGAGGYTF.